These 22 T cell receptor beta chains share one sample of origin, sequenced in a study of human versus mouse CDR3 diversity and MHC coevolution. The method was immunoSEQ multiplex PCR; TCRdb's version includes in-frame clones alone and lacks a portion of them. There are tens of thousands of clones in the sample; approximately 92% occur only once, and more than 1.1% lies in the top ten. Sequencing was done on a sample of naive CD4+ T cells from blood. Subset of the sample: CD45RO-negative CD62L-positive naive CD4 T cells. The receptors originated from a person aged 25 to 69 in good health.

V is TRBV19 and J is TRBJ2-2, with 9 bases fitting TRBD2. J was trimmed by 0 bases and V by 6 bases; bases with no gene match: 5. Germline values: CDR1 LNHDA, CDR2 SQIVND (reference sequence). CDR3 length: 16 residues. CDR3 bases: TGTGCCAGTAGCGGCCTAGCGGGAACGAACACCGGGGAGCTGTTTTTT. As protein: CASSGLAGTNTGELFF. The full variable domain, completed using reference TRBV19 and TRBJ2-2, is DGGITQSPKYLFRKEGQNVTLSCEQNLNHDAMYWYRQDPGQGLRLIYYSQIVNDFQKGDIAEGYSVSREKKESFPLTVTSAQKNPTAFYLCASSGLAGTNTGELFFGEGSRLTVL.

V usage is TRBV5-5 and J usage is TRBJ2-5, with D possibly being TRBD2 (5 bases). Trimming took 4 bases from V and 0 from J, leaving 10 bases between them. Germline V gene sequence: CDR1 SGHKS, CDR2 YYEKEE (reference sequence). This CDR3 has 14 residues. CDR3 protein: CASSRGADQETQYF. Written as DNA, the CDR3 is TGTGCCAGCAGCCGGGGAGCCGACCAAGAGACCCAGTACTTC.

The chain recombines TRBV9 with TRBJ2-3; 12 bases line up with TRBD2. CDR3 size: 16 residues. The junction had 7 bases not matched to a gene; V was cut back by 4 bases and J by 4 bases. The germline V gene encodes CDR1 SGDLS and CDR2 YYNGEE. The CDR3 DNA follows: TGTGCCAGCAGCCGACTAGCGGGAGCTTCGGCAGATACGCAGTATTTT. Encoded protein: CASSRLAGASADTQYF.

V usage is TRBV13 and J usage is TRBJ1-1, with 7 bases that match TRBD1. This CDR3 spans 14 amino acids. The germline V gene encodes CDR1 PRHDT and CDR2 FYEKMQ (reference sequence). Unmatched junction bases numbered 6, after V lost 4 bases and J lost 4 bases. DNA for the CDR3: TGTGCCAGCAGCTACAGGGGTGAGGGCACTGAAGCTTTCTTT. Amino acid sequence: CASSYRGEGTEAFF.

The chain has TRBV28 and TRBJ1-5; D is uncertain. Germline loops: CDR1 MDHEN, CDR2 SYDVKM. The CDR3 is 14 amino acids. V gave up 3 bases and J gave up 5 bases, with 11 bases separating them. The CDR3 coding sequence is TGTGCCAGCAGTTTGGCGGACTCCTATCAGCCCCAGCATTTT. It is translated as CASSLADSYQPQHF.

V and J are TRBV6-1 and TRBJ1-2; possible D gene TRBD1, 5 bases. Trimming took off 7 bases at V and 7 bases at J, with 16 bases between the two ends. The CDR3 runs to 13 residues. Germline CDR1 MNHNS, CDR2 SASEGT. As DNA, the CDR3 is TGTGCCAGCAACGGGCAGGGATATGGTGGCTACACCTTC. This sequence encodes CASNGQGYGGYTF.

The chain uses TRBV7-2 and TRBJ2-2, with unresolved D. CDR3 length: 14 amino acids. The germline gives CDR1 SGHTA, CDR2 FQGNSA. Trimming shortened V by 2 bases and J by 3 bases, and 7 bases separated the two germline ends. As DNA, the CDR3 is TGTGCCAGCAGCTTACTCTATTACACCGGGGAGCTGTTTTTT. It codes for CASSLLYYTGELFF.

CDR3 DNA: TGTGCTAGTGGTTTGCTCTCCCTAGCGACGAACACCGGGGAGCTGTTTTTT. Its translation is CASGLLSLATNTGELFF. V is TRBV12-5 and J is TRBJ2-2, with TRBD2 as a possible D gene (6 bases). Trimming shortened V by 2 bases and J by 0 bases, and 13 bases separated the two germline ends. Looked up from germline, CDR1 is LGHNT and CDR2 is FRNRAP. The CDR3 totals 17 residues.

The chain has TRBV18 and TRBJ2-2, with D perhaps TRBD2 (5 bases). Germline loops: CDR1 KGHSH, CDR2 LQKENI. The CDR3 has 13 amino acids. V was cut by 4 bases and J by 5 bases, with 8 bases left in between. CDR3 loop: CASSQSGTGELFF. DNA for the CDR3: TGTGCCAGCTCACAATCGGGGACCGGGGAGCTGTTTTTT.

V and J are TRBV10-3 and TRBJ1-2; tentatively, D is TRBD1 (5 bases). Trimming pared 7 bases from V and 4 bases from J, leaving 19 bases between. The CDR3 is made up of 15 amino acids. Germline V gene data show CDR1 as ENHRY and CDR2 as SYGVKD. Here the CDR3 reads CAITEGDYSGYGYTF. The CDR3 coding sequence is TGTGCCATCACCGAAGGGGATTATAGCGGCTATGGCTACACCTTC.

The V gene is TRBV18, the J gene TRBJ2-3; unclear D gene. The CDR3 has 16 residues. Per germline, CDR1 KGHSH and CDR2 LQKENI. Trimming removed 1 base from V and 0 bases from J, with 11 bases in between. The CDR3 DNA is TGTGCCAGCTCACCACGGCCCACTACTAGCACAGATACGCAGTATTTT. This gives the protein CASSPRPTTSTDTQYF.

V gene TRBV7-8 combines with J gene TRBJ2-6; 8 bases are a match to TRBD1. Germline V gene sequence: CDR1 SGHVS, CDR2 FQNEAQ. Trimming cost V 5 bases and J 0 bases; bases outside gene matches: 12. The CDR3 loop spans 19 amino acids. CDR3 DNA sequence: TGTGCCAGCAGCCTGCGACAGGGGACCACAGGCTCTGGGGCCAACGTCCTGACTTTC. As protein: CASSLRQGTTGSGANVLTF.

This rearrangement joins TRBV27 to TRBJ2-7, with TRBD1 matching 7 bases. J was trimmed by 5 bases and V by 4 bases; bases with no gene match: 8. In germline, CDR1 is MNHEY, CDR2 SMNVEV (reference sequence). The CDR3 sequence is 14 residues long. Here the CDR3 DNA reads TGTGCCAGCAGTTCCGGACAGGCCACCAACGAGCAGTACTTC. Translated, it gives CASSSGQATNEQYF.

The chain recombines TRBV18 with TRBJ2-7; no reliable D call. Germline assignment: CDR1 KGHSH and CDR2 LQKENI. The V end was cut by 2 bases, the J end by 5 bases, with 7 bases between. This CDR3 comprises 12 residues. As DNA, the CDR3 is TGTGCCAGCTCACCATATACGGACGAGCAGTACTTC. Protein product: CASSPYTDEQYF.

V and J are TRBV27 and TRBJ2-7; possible D gene TRBD1, 5 bases. CDR3 length: 12 residues. The germline CDR1 and CDR2 sequences are MNHEY and SMNVEV (reference sequence). The ends were cut back, 4 bases at V and 4 bases at J, with 8 bases in the middle. CDR3 sequence reads: CASSSYRYEQYF. The CDR3 DNA follows: TGTGCCAGCAGTTCCTACAGGTACGAGCAGTACTTC.

The DNA for the CDR3 is TGTGCCAGCAGCTTCGGGGGGCTTAACTATGGCTACACCTTC. Translated, it gives CASSFGGLNYGYTF. The chain couples TRBV5-8 to TRBJ1-2; D is perhaps TRBD1 (6 bases). Germline CDR1 SGHTS, CDR2 YDEGEE. V was trimmed by 2 bases and J by 1 base, leaving 9 bases between them. The CDR3 is 14 amino acids.

The chain is built from TRBV15 and TRBJ1-4; 9 positions agree with TRBD1. The V and J ends lost 7 bases and 4 bases, in that order; junction bases with no gene match: 10. The CDR3 is 16 amino acids. Germline V gene sequence: CDR1 LNHNV, CDR2 YYDKDF (reference sequence). CDR3 DNA sequence: TGTGCCACCACCCCGGGACAGGGCTTTGTTAATGAAAAACTGTTTTTT. As protein: CATTPGQGFVNEKLFF.

The rearrangement links TRBV9 to TRBJ2-5, with D possibly being TRBD2 (7 bases). Trimming cost V 4 bases and J 5 bases, with 18 bases left between them. The CDR3 extends over 15 amino acids. Per germline, CDR1 SGDLS and CDR2 YYNGEE. Here the CDR3 reads CASSPREGGAETQYF. The DNA of the CDR3 is TGTGCCAGCAGCCCCAGGGAGGGGGGCGCGGAGACCCAGTACTTC.

The CDR3 reads CASSFFRNTGELFF. CDR3 nucleotides: TGTGCCAGCAGTTTTTTCAGGAACACCGGGGAGCTGTTTTTT. The chain couples TRBV28 to TRBJ2-2; unclear D gene. V gave up 3 bases and J gave up 1 base, with 6 bases separating them. This CDR3 comprises 14 residues. Germline values: CDR1 MDHEN, CDR2 SYDVKM.

This clone appeared a single time. An end of the junction differs from the germline gene, which may be a read error. The chain is built from TRBV28 and TRBJ2-3; the D is unclear. The CDR3 sequence is 12 residues long. CDR1 MDHEN and CDR2 SYDVKM come from the germline V gene. The CDR3: CASSLNADMQYF. CDR3 coding DNA: TGTGCCAGCAGTTTAAACGCAGATATGCAGTATTTT.

The chain joins TRBV5-1 to TRBJ2-5; 8 nucleotides match TRBD2. Germline assignment: CDR1 SGHRS and CDR2 YFSETQ. V trimming: 4 bases; J trimming: 5 bases; junction bases outside the gene matches: 7. The CDR3 loop spans 14 amino acids. The CDR3 loop is CASSPGGRRETQYF. In DNA form, the CDR3 reads TGCGCCAGCAGCCCGGGGGGGAGGAGGGAGACCCAGTACTTC. The whole variable domain, filled in from reference TRBV5-1 and TRBJ2-5, reads KAGVTQTPRYLIKTRGQQVTLSCSPISGHRSVSWYQQTPGQGLQFLFEYFSETQRNKGNFPGRFSGRQFSNSRSEMNVSTLELGDSALYLCASSPGGRRETQYFGPGTRLLVL.

The J gene is TRBJ1-5, the V gene TRBV6-5, with TRBD1 identical over 9 bases. Trimming removed 6 bases from V and 4 bases from J; junction bases left unmatched: 4. CDR1 is MNHEY, CDR2 SVGAGI, per germline. The CDR3 covers 14 residues. The CDR3 DNA reads as TGTGCCAGCAGACAGGGACAGGGTAATCAGCCCCAGCATTTT. This codes for CASRQGQGNQPQHF.